This paragraph reports one T cell receptor beta chain. Its recognized antigen is unknown. The sample holds no much larger clone one base away, and base qualities are not on file. The data were obtained in a study of a mutant IDH1 vaccine in newly diagnosed glioma (dated by TCRdb to about 2021). Looking at the study overall: Patients were given eight vaccinations, in weeks 1, 3, 5, 7, 11, 15, 19 and 23, which matched visits V03 through V10. Vaccination began 4-6 weeks after radiotherapy alone, or alongside temozolomide cycles in the chemotherapy-containing groups. The roughly 30 treated patients were around 62% male and around 38% female, with a mean age of approximately 40 years. Prior to enrollment, patients had been given standard therapy consisting of radiotherapy alone, temozolomide alone, or radiochemotherapy with temozolomide, with the combination given to most patients. Six visits were used for peripheral blood collection: V03 (baseline), V05, V07, V10, V12 and V13. Longitudinal TCRB deep sequencing was done for about two dozen treated patients, wherever samples were available for exploratory analyses.

Beyond this particular receptor, the publication reports: Availability determined which PBMC samples were chosen for TCRB deep sequencing. According to the authors, sample limitations meant that analyses of patient blood samples could not be reproduced. Across multiple MHC alleles, vaccine-induced immune responses were seen in about 93% of patients. Pseudoprogression seemed to be unrelated to changes in the top peripheral T cell clonotypes found by TCRB sequencing.

Reading the label with the study, this specimen's time point is: week 23, last vaccination. Each vaccine dose, consisting of 300 ug of a 20-mer mutant IDH1 peptide in Montanide, was administered subcutaneously with topical imiquimod. Newly diagnosed WHO grade 3 or 4 IDH1-mutant astrocytomas showing loss of nuclear ATRX were present in the donors. The samples were drawn from NOA16, a multicentre, single-arm, open-label phase I trial in Germany that tested a mutant IDH1 peptide vaccine in humans for the first time. Genomic DNA for TCRB sequencing was isolated from EDTA blood with the DNeasy Blood and Tissue Kit. Libraries were prepared through the immunoSEQ multiplex PCR assay. The hsTCRB Kit was used according to the manufacturer's protocol to amplify rearranged TCR beta chain sequences. An Illumina MiSeq was used to sequence the TCRB libraries. The original methods were these. Demultiplexing, trimming and gene mapping were performed with the kit vendor's proprietary platform. This immuneACCESS table, as held by TCRdb, lists in-frame sequences with V and J called but not all clones. Of the missing ones, under half trace to an unresolved V gene in checked studies; the others have no known cause. That table gives V, J and clone size, and the DNA gave D and trimming. The sample table records 35,000 to 50,000 clones; 80% to 95% of these occur just once. The ten largest clones capture around 4% of the sample.

In the germline V gene (reference sequence), CDR1 corresponds to MNHEY and CDR2 to SMNVEV. The CDR3, cysteine through phenylalanine, is 14 amino acids long. The CDR3 DNA has 42 bases and is translated from base 1. The germline V and J ends show losses of 6 bases and 4 bases respectively, and no gene match explains 4 bases of the junction. The V and J segments used are TRBV27 and TRBJ2-7; 12 junctional bases match TRBD1. The source is a man aged 50 to 59 with glioma. Sequences were derived from PBMCs, sampled from a glioma patient whose treatment included an IDH1 peptide vaccine. The CDR3 has the sequence CASRGTGGRYEQYF. At the DNA level, the sequence is TGTGCCAGCAGAGGGACAGGGGGCAGGTACGAGCAGTACTTC.